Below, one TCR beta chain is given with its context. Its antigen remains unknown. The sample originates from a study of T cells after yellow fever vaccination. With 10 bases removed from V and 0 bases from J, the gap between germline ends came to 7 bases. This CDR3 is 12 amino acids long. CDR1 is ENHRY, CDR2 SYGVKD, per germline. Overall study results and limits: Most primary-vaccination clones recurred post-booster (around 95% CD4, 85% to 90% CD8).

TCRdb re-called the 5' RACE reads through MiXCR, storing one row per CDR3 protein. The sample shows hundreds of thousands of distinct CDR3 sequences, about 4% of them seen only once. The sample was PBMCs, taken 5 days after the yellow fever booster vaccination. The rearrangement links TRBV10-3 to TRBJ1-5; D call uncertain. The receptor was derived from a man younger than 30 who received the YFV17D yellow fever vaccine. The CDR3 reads CATKASNQPQHF. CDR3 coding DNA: TGTGCCACGAAAGCTAGCAATCAGCCCCAGCATTTT.